The 13 T cell receptor beta chains below come from one sample, sequenced in a study of cytomegalovirus exposure and HLA in healthy donors. 60 Vbeta and 13 Jbeta primers were used in PCR. Method: immunoSEQ multiplex PCR; TCRdb's copy keeps in-frame clones and lacks some. The sample consists of more than 100,000 clones, approximately 78% of them appearing once. The sequencing input was PBMCs. These TCRs come from a woman aged 30 to 39 in good health and CMV-seropositive.

The J gene is TRBJ2-1, the V gene TRBV7-2; 8 bases are shared with TRBD2. The CDR3 spans 13 residues. The junction had 5 bases not matched to a gene; V was cut back by 5 bases and J by 8 bases. Germline CDR1 is SGHTA and CDR2 is FQGNSA. The CDR3 sequence: CASSPGGRYEQFF. The CDR3 DNA follows: TGTGCCAGCAGCCCGGGAGGGAGGTATGAGCAGTTCTTC.

On this clone: Germline and junction disagree at one end, which may indicate a read error. The chain has TRBV7-9 and TRBJ1-5; the D gene is possibly TRBD1 (5 bases). This CDR3 comprises 17 residues. Germline V gene sequence: CDR1 SEHNR, CDR2 FQNEAQ (reference sequence). The CDR3 DNA is TGTTCCAGCAGCTTAGCGTCGGGGGGAGCGGGCAATCAGCCCCAGCATTTT. This sequence encodes CSSSLASGGAGNQPQHF.

The chain carries TRBV28 and TRBJ2-3, with TRBD1 as a possible D gene (6 bases). CDR3 length equals 15 residues. Per the germline V gene, CDR1 is MDHEN and CDR2 is SYDVKM. Trimming removed 3 bases at V and 2 bases at J, with 12 bases between. The CDR3 DNA follows: TGTGCCAGCAGTTTTGAGGGGGTAGACACAGATACGCAGTATTTT. It encodes CASSFEGVDTDTQYF.

In its sample, this clone was seen many times. This sequence joins TRBV6-1 and TRBJ2-2; D may be TRBD2 (5 bases). Trimming removed 4 bases from V and 0 bases from J, with 9 bases in between. The CDR3 consists of 15 residues. From germline, CDR1 is MNHNS and CDR2 SASEGT. The CDR3 loop reads CASSVRASNTGELFF. The CDR3, as DNA: TGTGCCAGCAGTGTGCGGGCTTCGAACACCGGGGAGCTGTTTTTT.

The V gene is TRBV20-1, the J gene TRBJ2-5, with 8 bases matching TRBD2. V lost 5 bases and J lost 6; bases outside the gene matches: 2. Germline V gives CDR1 DFQATT, CDR2 SNEGSKA (reference sequence). The CDR3 totals 11 residues. DNA for the CDR3: TGCAGTGCTCAGCGGGGGCAGACCCAGTACTTC. It encodes CSAQRGQTQYF.

The chain employs TRBV5-4 and TRBJ1-1; the match to TRBD1 covers 8 bases. The CDR3 has 15 amino acids. The V segment lost 6 bases and the J segment 5 bases; nucleotides outside the gene matches: 12. In germline, CDR1 is SGHNT, CDR2 YYREEE (reference sequence). CDR3 residues: CASTYDPGGATEAFF. CDR3 nucleotides: TGTGCCAGCACCTACGACCCAGGGGGCGCAACTGAAGCTTTCTTT.

The genes are TRBV4-1 and TRBJ2-5, with 8 bases lining up with TRBD2. V trimming: 2 bases; J trimming: 5 bases; junction bases outside the gene matches: 10. The V gene's germline CDR1 is MGHRA and CDR2 YSYEKL. The CDR3 runs to 16 residues. CDR3 sequence (DNA): TGCGCCAGCAGCCAATGGGGCCAGGGCGGGGGGGAGACCCAGTACTTC. This gives the protein CASSQWGQGGGETQYF.

Note on this clone: One end of the junction varies from germline; a read error may be responsible. The chain joins TRBV7-9 to TRBJ1-4, with unresolved D. The length of the CDR3 is 14 residues. Germline V gene sequence: CDR1 SEHNR, CDR2 FQNEAQ (reference sequence). The CDR3 DNA sequence: TGTGCCAGCAGCCTAGCAACGACCGCCGGGAGAACTTTTTTT. Translating gives CASSLATTAGRTFF.

This clone was detected only a few times. This chain links TRBV7-9 with TRBJ1-6, with TRBD1 identical over 8 bases. The CDR3 runs 17 residues. The germline V gene has CDR1 SEHNR and CDR2 FQNEAQ (reference sequence). J gave up 0 bases and V 4 bases, and 5 bases lay outside the gene matches. CDR3 sequence (DNA): TGTGCCAGCAGCTCGACAGGGGCAAGCTCCTATAATTCACCCCTCCACTTT. Amino acids: CASSSTGASSYNSPLHF. Looking up the rest from reference TRBV7-9 and TRBJ1-6 gives the full variable domain: DTGVSQNPRHKITKRGQNVTFRCDPISEHNRLYWYRQTLGQGPEFLTYFQNEAQLEKSRLLSDRFSAERPKGSFSTLEIQRTEQGDSAMYLCASSSTGASSYNSPLHFGNGTRLTVT.

The gene calls are TRBV6-1 and TRBJ1-1; possible D gene TRBD1, 5 bases. Germline-derived CDR1 and CDR2 are MNHNS and SASEGT. The CDR3 totals 15 residues. V was cut by 2 bases and J by 10 bases, with 20 bases left in between. The CDR3 sequence: CASSERQRTPGGAFF. The CDR3 DNA reads as TGTGCCAGCAGTGAAAGACAGCGCACCCCCGGTGGAGCTTTCTTT.

This chain connects TRBV2 to TRBJ2-7; 7 nucleotides match TRBD1. Germline lookup yields CDR1 SNHLY and CDR2 FYNNEI. The J segment lost 2 bases and the V segment lost 8 bases, leaving 12 bases of the junction unmatched. CDR3 length: 15 residues. CDR3 loop: CASSQTGTAPYEQYF. The DNA of the CDR3 is TGTGCCAGCTCGCAAACCGGGACAGCTCCCTACGAGCAGTACTTC.

This clone occurred a few times. The rearrangement links TRBV28 to TRBJ2-5, with 7 bases that match TRBD1. The better agreement between TRBJ2-7 and the DNA end casts doubt on the J call. Germline V gene data show CDR1 as MDHEN and CDR2 as SYDVKM. This CDR3 spans 16 amino acids. CDR3 coding DNA: TGTGCCAGCAGCAGCACCGGGACAGCAAGACACTACGAGCAGTACTTC. Its protein product is CASSSTGTARHYEQYF.

V usage is TRBV7-9 and J usage is TRBJ1-2, with TRBD1 identical over 7 bases. The CDR3 is 15 residues long. Per the germline V gene, CDR1 is SEHNR and CDR2 is FQNEAQ (reference sequence). The trim removed 5 bases at V and 4 bases at J, leaving 10 bases unmatched. CDR3 in DNA: TGTGCCAGCAGCCTACCGACAGGGTTCGGCTATGGCTACACCTTC. Amino acids: CASSLPTGFGYGYTF. Looking up the rest from reference TRBV7-9 and TRBJ1-2 gives the full variable domain: DTGVSQNPRHKITKRGQNVTFRCDPISEHNRLYWYRQTLGQGPEFLTYFQNEAQLEKSRLLSDRFSAERPKGSFSTLEIQRTEQGDSAMYLCASSLPTGFGYGYTFGSGTRLTVV.